The entry below gives a single T cell receptor (beta chain) sequence along with its context. This specimen belongs to a study of blood T cell repertoires in COVID-19. TCRdb's copy holds only in-frame clones and misses some; the assay was immunoSEQ multiplex PCR. The repertoire includes approximately 320,000 clones, roughly 90% of them detected once, and around 2.5% sits in the top ten. Participant reports of clinical history set cohort assignment. The origin of this receptor is a man in his 60s who had recovered from COVID-19. The specimen was PBMCs or T cells enriched from blood (not recorded which).

In DNA, the CDR3 is TGTGCCAGCCACAGGGGCCCCTCTAACACTGAAGCTTTCTTT. Translating gives CASHRGPSNTEAFF. V is TRBV6-5 and J is TRBJ1-1; 7 bases line up with TRBD1. The germline V gene has CDR1 MNHEY and CDR2 SVGAGI. V lost 8 bases and J lost 2; bases outside the gene matches: 8. The CDR3 has 14 residues.